Each of the 27 T cell receptor beta chains below was sequenced from the same sample in a study of post-analysis software for immune sequencing data. Study findings and constraints: Comparison of patients with controls showed five TRBV segments more frequent in patients, TRBV5-6, TRBV5-1 and TRBV20-1 among them.

Sequencing libraries made from TCR beta cDNA carried unique molecular identifiers. From the PCR reads, TCRdb called clonotypes with MiXCR, one entry per CDR3 protein. The sample contains just over 250,000 distinct CDR3 sequences, about 38% of which appear only once. These receptors' antigens are unknown. The sequencing input was blood. The receptors derive from a girl under 18 with multiple sclerosis.

This clonotype occurred many times. The rearrangement joins TRBV20-1 to TRBJ1-5, with D maybe TRBD1 (5 bases). The ends were cut back, 3 bases at V and 6 bases at J, with 12 bases in the middle. The CDR3 is 13 amino acids. Germline V CDR1 and CDR2: DFQATT, SNEGSKA (reference sequence). The DNA of the CDR3 is TGCAGTGCTAGTAGGGGTTCTAGTCAGCCCCAGCATTTT. This gives the protein CSASRGSSQPQHF.

The sample holds many counts of this clonotype. The chain joins TRBV28 to TRBJ2-1; D may be TRBD1 (7 bases). CDR1 is MDHEN, CDR2 SYDVKM, per germline. Trimming stripped 7 bases from V and 7 bases from J, with 20 bases between. The CDR3 length is 15 residues. CDR3 nucleotide sequence: TGTGCCAGCACCGTTAACTCAGGGGGGCTGAATGAGCAGTTCTTC. It encodes CASTVNSGGLNEQFF.

In this sample, this clonotype turned up many times. The V gene is TRBV7-8, the J gene TRBJ1-5; D remains unclear. Germline lookup yields CDR1 SGHVS and CDR2 FQNEAQ. Trimming stripped 5 bases from V and 2 bases from J, with 16 bases between. This CDR3 is built from 16 residues. Here the CDR3 reads CASSPSMRTGNQPQHF. The CDR3 nucleotides read TGTGCCAGCAGCCCTTCGATGAGGACGGGCAATCAGCCCCAGCATTTT.

This chain uses TRBV29-1 with TRBJ2-1; D tentatively reads TRBD1 or TRBD2 (5 bases each). The end of the DNA fits TRBJ2-7 better, so the J call may be wrong. The CDR3 runs 17 residues. Germline CDR1 and CDR2: SQVTM and ANQGSEA. CDR3 in DNA: TGCAGCGCCGGACGGGACGGGGTAGTTTTAGGCTACAATGAGCAGTACTTC. Amino acids: CSAGRDGVVLGYNEQYF.

Points on this clonotype: It may be a read error: a sequence one base away is much more abundant. The CDR3 coding sequence is TGCGCCAGCAGCCCGATGGCTAGCGGGAGGCACGGGGAGCTGTTTTTT. Protein product: CASSPMASGRHGELFF. The rearrangement links TRBV5-1 to TRBJ2-2; TRBD2 aligns across 11 bases. The trim removed 4 bases at V and 7 bases at J, leaving 9 bases unmatched. Germline V gives CDR1 SGHRS, CDR2 YFSETQ. There are 16 residues in the CDR3.

There are many counts of this clonotype. This CDR3 is CASSWGSISYNEQFF. Written as DNA, the CDR3 is TGCGCCAGCAGCTGGGGCTCGATCTCCTACAATGAGCAGTTCTTC. V and J are TRBV5-1 and TRBJ2-1, with D maybe TRBD1 (5 bases). The CDR3 extends over 15 amino acids. The V end was cut by 3 bases, the J end by 0 bases, with 10 bases between. In germline, CDR1 is SGHRS, CDR2 YFSETQ.

This clonotype was seen many times. In DNA, the CDR3 is TGTGCCAGCAGTCCGAGTTTCGACGACACAGATACGCAGTATTTT. Translated: CASSPSFDDTDTQYF. The J gene is TRBJ2-3, the V gene TRBV28; D gene uncertain. V lost 5 bases to trimming and J lost 2 bases, with 14 bases between them. The CDR3 contains 15 residues. Germline loops: CDR1 MDHEN, CDR2 SYDVKM. Looking up the rest from reference TRBV28 and TRBJ2-3 gives the full variable domain: DVKVTQSSRYLVKRTGEKVFLECVQDMDHENMFWYRQDPGLGLRLIYFSYDVKMKEKGDIPEGYSVSREKKERFSLILESASTNQTSMYLCASSPSFDDTDTQYFGPGTRLTVL.

This clonotype was seen at least ten times. This chain connects TRBV6-1 to TRBJ2-1; TRBD2 agrees at 8 bases. This CDR3 has 15 residues. With V trimmed by 2 bases and J by 8 bases, 8 bases remained unmatched. Germline CDR1 is MNHNS and CDR2 is SASEGT. The DNA for the CDR3 is TGTGCCAGCAGTGAACGGGCGGGAGGCGTCGATGAGCAGTTCTTC. It codes for CASSERAGGVDEQFF.

The chain carries TRBV20-1 and TRBJ2-1; perhaps TRBD2 as D (6 bases). Germline V CDR1 and CDR2: DFQATT, SNEGSKA (reference sequence). This CDR3 comprises 13 residues. V gave up 7 bases and J gave up 1 base, with 11 bases separating them. CDR3 in amino acids: CSGQGRSYNEQFF. DNA of the CDR3: TGCAGTGGGCAAGGGAGGTCCTACAATGAGCAGTTCTTC.

This clonotype was picked up many times. The rearrangement joins TRBV7-3 to TRBJ2-1, with D tentatively TRBD2 (6 bases). Trimming removed 2 bases from V and 4 bases from J, with 21 bases in between. Germline CDR1 SGHTA, CDR2 FQGTGA. CDR3 length: 18 amino acids. The CDR3 loop reads CASSLQVPTRFVYNEQFF. As DNA, the CDR3 is TGTGCCAGCAGCTTACAAGTCCCGACTAGATTTGTATACAATGAGCAGTTCTTC. The variable domain in full, with the rest retrieved from reference TRBV7-3 and TRBJ2-1, is GAGVSQTPSNKVTEKGKYVELRCDPISGHTALYWYRQSLGQGPEFLIYFQGTGAADDSGLPNDRFFAVRPEGSVSTLKIQRTERGDSAVYLCASSLQVPTRFVYNEQFFGPGTRLTVL.

This clonotype has a count of ten or more. The CDR3 loop is CSVGTLAKNIQYF. The CDR3 coding sequence is TGCAGCGTTGGAACCTTAGCCAAAAACATTCAGTACTTC. This sequence joins TRBV29-1 and TRBJ2-4; D remains ambiguous. The germline gives CDR1 SQVTM, CDR2 ANQGSEA. CDR3 length: 13 residues. Trimming took 4 bases from V and 0 from J, leaving 7 bases between them.

This clonotype was recorded a few times. The chain uses TRBV19 and TRBJ2-1; D remains ambiguous. The length of the CDR3 is 15 residues. Trimming took 1 base from V and 2 from J, leaving 9 bases between them. Germline V gene sequence: CDR1 LNHDA, CDR2 SQIVND (reference sequence). CDR3 amino acids: CASSIGGIAYNEQFF. CDR3 DNA sequence: TGTGCCAGTAGTATAGGGGGAATCGCCTACAATGAGCAGTTCTTC.

The chain combines TRBV4-2 with TRBJ2-1; D is perhaps TRBD1 (7 bases). The CDR3 is made up of 17 amino acids. Germline V gene sequence: CDR1 LGHNA, CDR2 YNFKEQ. Trimming removed 0 bases at V and 9 bases at J, with 21 bases between. The CDR3 DNA is TGTGCCAGCAGCCAAGAGGTAGCGGTAGACAGGGTAGGTGAGCAGTTCTTC. This gives the protein CASSQEVAVDRVGEQFF.

This clonotype was counted between two and nine times. The chain joins TRBV24-1 to TRBJ1-4; D call uncertain. Germline loops: CDR1 KGHDR, CDR2 SFDVKD. This CDR3 region has 14 residues. Trimming took off 6 bases at V and 6 bases at J, with 13 bases between the two ends. CDR3 DNA sequence: TGTGCCACCAGTTCAAAAGGAATCCATGAAAAACTGTTTTTT. Translating gives CATSSKGIHEKLFF.

The gene calls are TRBV20-1 and TRBJ2-1; 9 nucleotides line up with TRBD1. Trimming cost V 7 bases and J 0 bases; bases outside gene matches: 13. CDR3 length: 17 residues. Germline V gene data show CDR1 as DFQATT and CDR2 as SNEGSKA (reference sequence). CDR3 residues: CSGPGQGRKGSYNEQFF. The CDR3 DNA sequence: TGCAGTGGCCCGGGACAGGGAAGGAAAGGCTCCTACAATGAGCAGTTCTTC.

This clonotype was seen ten or more times. This rearrangement joins TRBV7-9 to TRBJ1-4, with D possibly being TRBD1 (5 bases). V gave up 6 bases and J gave up 4 bases, with 12 bases separating them. CDR1 and CDR2 (germline): SEHNR, FQNEAQ (reference sequence). This CDR3 has 14 amino acids. CDR3 loop: CASRPTEINEKLFF. The CDR3 region has the DNA TGTGCCAGCAGGCCGACAGAAATTAATGAAAAACTGTTTTTT.

V gene TRBV6-2 or TRBV6-3 combines with J gene TRBJ1-5; D gene ambiguous. CDR3 length equals 13 residues. Trimming removed 2 bases at V and 5 bases at J, with 7 bases between. Germline lookup yields CDR1 MNHEY and CDR2 SVGEGT. The CDR3 reads CASSYGMDQPQHF. In DNA form, the CDR3 reads TGTGCCAGCAGTTACGGGATGGATCAGCCCCAGCATTTT.

The chain carries TRBV7-2 and TRBJ2-1; perhaps TRBD2 as D (5 bases). Germline lookup yields CDR1 SGHTA and CDR2 FQGNSA. V was shortened by 1 base and J by 7 bases, with 17 bases between the two germline ends. The CDR3 is made up of 16 amino acids. The CDR3 region is CASSLVGGSHKNEQFF. The CDR3 DNA reads as TGTGCCAGCAGCTTAGTGGGCGGGTCTCACAAGAATGAGCAGTTCTTC.

In this sample, this clonotype turned up once. A read error may be the cause here, since a much bigger clone is one base away. This sequence joins TRBV4-1 and TRBJ2-5, with D perhaps matching TRBD1 or TRBD2 (5 bases each). Germline V lookup: CDR1 MGHRA, CDR2 YSYEKL. The CDR3 has 15 residues. Trimming removed 1 base from V and 11 bases from J, with 20 bases in between. CDR3 in amino acids: CASSQGTGALHEQYF. CDR3 DNA sequence: TGCGCCAGCAGCCAAGGAACCGGGGCCCTCCATGAGCAGTACTTC.

The CDR3 is CASSYDVGSYEQYF. The CDR3 DNA follows: TGCGCCAGCAGCTACGACGTTGGCTCCTACGAGCAGTACTTC. V is TRBV5-1 and J is TRBJ2-7; D gene ambiguous. The length of the CDR3 is 14 residues. V lost 3 bases and J lost 0, with 10 bases in between. Germline CDR1 and CDR2: SGHRS and YFSETQ.

In its sample, this clonotype was seen a few times. This chain links TRBV20-1 with TRBJ2-7; 10 positions match TRBD2. Per the germline V gene, CDR1 is DFQATT and CDR2 is SNEGSKA (reference sequence). V lost 6 bases, J lost 2 bases, and 22 bases stayed unmatched. This CDR3 contains 19 residues. This CDR3 reads CSASPRQGALAGVPYEQYF. CDR3 in DNA: TGCAGTGCCTCGCCTCGGCAGGGGGCTCTAGCGGGAGTCCCCTACGAGCAGTACTTC.

This clonotype was recorded a few times. A much larger clonotype is one base distant, so this may be a read error. The rearrangement links TRBV6-5 to TRBJ2-5; D remains unclear. The CDR3 spans 13 residues. Trimming removed 6 bases at V and 5 bases at J, with 13 bases between. Germline V gene data show CDR1 as MNHEY and CDR2 as SVGAGI. CDR3 sequence (DNA): TGTGCCAGCAGGCGAACCAGACGGGAGACCCAGTACTTC. Its translation is CASRRTRRETQYF.

This clonotype was seen a handful of times. This rearrangement joins TRBV12-3 or TRBV12-4 to TRBJ2-5, with TRBD2 matching 10 bases. V dropped 1 base and J dropped 5; count of bases not matched to a gene: 13. This CDR3 spans 18 amino acids. The CDR3 DNA sequence: TGTGCCAGCAGTTTAGACGTTTTTAGCGGGGGGTCTCGGGAGACCCAGTACTTC. Translation: CASSLDVFSGGSRETQYF.

This clonotype was seen a handful of times. Relative to the germline gene, one junction end is altered; a read error may explain this. This sequence joins TRBV6-2 or TRBV6-3 and TRBJ1-1; D not certain. The germline CDR1 and CDR2 sequences are MNHEY and SVGEGT. The CDR3 has 13 amino acids. CDR3 protein: CASSETVKTEAFF. CDR3 DNA: TGTGCCAGCAGTGAGACGGTGAAAACTGAAGCTTTCTTT.

This clonotype has a count of ten or more. The rearrangement joins TRBV7-8 to TRBJ2-3; D may be TRBD2 (5 bases). Trimming removed 6 bases at V and 0 bases at J, with 16 bases between. CDR3 size: 16 residues. Per germline, CDR1 SGHVS and CDR2 FQNEAQ. For the CDR3, the DNA is TGTGCCAGCAGTTTGCGAAGCGGAACTAGCACAGATACGCAGTATTTT. It yields the protein CASSLRSGTSTDTQYF.

The table lists this clonotype with many counts. This chain links TRBV7-6 with TRBJ2-3, with 8 bases identical to TRBD2. With 5 bases clipped from V and 0 bases from J, the junction kept 4 bases outside the gene matches. The CDR3 runs 15 residues. The germline V gene encodes CDR1 SGHVS and CDR2 FNYEAQ. The CDR3 coding sequence is TGTGCCAGCAGCGCCGGGACTAGGAGCACAGATACGCAGTATTTT. Translating gives CASSAGTRSTDTQYF. Using reference TRBV7-6 and TRBJ2-3 for the parts outside the CDR3, the full variable domain is GAGVSQSPRYKVTKRGQDVALRCDPISGHVSLYWYRQALGQGPEFLTYFNYEAQQDKSGLPNDRFSAERPEGSISTLTIQRTEQRDSAMYRCASSAGTRSTDTQYFGPGTRLTVL.

This clonotype appeared a few times. One base away lies a much larger clone, so this may be a sequencing read error. The chain recombines TRBV15 with TRBJ2-1; weak D call: TRBD1 (6 bases). The J call could be wrong; TRBJ2-7 is a better fit for the DNA end. This CDR3 comprises 15 residues. Germline CDR1 LNHNV, CDR2 YYDKDF (reference sequence). CDR3 in amino acids: CATSRDRDNYNEQYF. The CDR3 DNA reads as TGTGCCACCAGCAGAGACCGGGACAACTACAATGAGCAGTACTTC.